Listed below are T cell receptor beta chains from one sample, sequenced in a study of shared clonotypes between healthy human individuals. Profiled with immunoSEQ multiplex PCR; TCRdb holds only in-frame clones, not every one. This sample has about 1.1 million clones, with roughly 80% found just once. Material: memory CD4+ T cells from PBMCs. The receptors here all came from a man aged 18 to 30 in good health. Some clones in this sample may be carry-over from other donors' samples. Both conserved end residues are part of each CDR3. Each record gives: V gene, CDR3 protein.

V: TRBV29-1
CDR3: CSVGNFGQPQHF

V: TRBV29-1
CDR3: CSVYEGQGSYEQYF

V: TRBV30
CDR3: CASGYRGTIQETQYF

V: TRBV25-1
CDR3: CASSGGGEQYF

V: TRBV6-1
CDR3: CASSERRLTGLEQYF

V: TRBV19
CDR3: CASGNPGTPGGGNQPQHF

V: TRBV2
CDR3: CATNGGRMEYTDTQYF

V: TRBV28
CDR3: CAGGQGNEKLFF

V: TRBV5-1
CDR3: CASSLSTASGNTIYF

V: TRBV2
CDR3: CASSEAGGLGNTIYF

V: TRBV19
CDR3: CASSIVGQGQGETQYF

V: TRBV5-4
CDR3: CASSLGHKGEQYF

V: TRBV6-1
CDR3: CASRVDVKNQPQHF

V: TRBV5-1
CDR3: CASSPLLPSTEAFF

V: TRBV5-1
CDR3: CASSQKPGQGQDTQYF

V: TRBV18
CDR3: CASSPHGGFDTEAFF

V: TRBV6-1
CDR3: CASSAGMGTGELFF

V: TRBV28
CDR3: CASLGGSAEAFF

V: TRBV7-7
CDR3: CASSPGRTDTQYF

V: TRBV2
CDR3: CASSEGQGTNVLTF

V: TRBV21-1
CDR3: CASSKEVGSNQPQHF

V: TRBV9
CDR3: CASSVEGYPGVDTQYF

V: TRBV5-4
CDR3: CASSVSEGETQYF

V: TRBV28
CDR3: CASSLDRDYGYTF

V: TRBV5-1
CDR3: CASSLGGLAYGYTF

V: TRBV7-2
CDR3: CASSRGSPGEQYF

V: TRBV19
CDR3: CASSPTGALGTQYF

V: TRBV11-1
CDR3: CASSLASRRGALQETQYF

V: TRBV29-1
CDR3: CSVGLSGSSYNEQFF

V: TRBV19
CDR3: CASSSQAGAYSNQPQHF

V: TRBV30
CDR3: CAWSPRLGGEQFF